This is a list of T cell receptor beta chains from one sample in a study of Graves' ophthalmopathy and Graves' hyperthyroidism. One entry per CDR3 protein, called by TCRdb with MiXCR from the multiplex PCR reads. This table holds about 740,000 distinct CDR3 sequences, roughly 41% found once. Sample: peripheral blood. All receptors come from an adult man with Graves' ophthalmopathy. The CDR3 runs from the conserved cysteine through the conserved F or W. A D gene is named only where the DNA matches it firmly. For some rows the clone size is stated as once, few or many, or as a class when expanded; others skip it.

.	TRBV2	TRBJ1-3	.	CASSLVVVEGASGNTIYF	TGTGCCAGCAGCCTCGTTGTGGTGGAGGGAGCATCTGGAAACACCATATATTTT
.	TRBV7-9	TRBJ1-2	TRBD1	CASSKTGANYGYTF	TGTGCCAGCAGTAAGACAGGGGCAAACTATGGCTACACCTTC
few	TRBV7-9	TRBJ2-7	.	CASSHQGGEQYF	TGTGCCAGCAGCCATCAGGGGGGCGAGCAGTACTTC
.	TRBV10-3	TRBJ1-1	.	CARDGGLNTEAFF	TGTGCTAGAGATGGCGGCCTGAACACTGAAGCTTTCTTT
many	TRBV10-3	TRBJ2-7	.	CAIRDGTLLGYEQYF	TGTGCCATCAGAGACGGGACTCTCCTCGGGTACGAGCAGTACTTC
.	TRBV4-3	TRBJ1-1	TRBD1	CASSQDHRGGTEAFF	TGCGCCAGCAGCCAAGATCACAGGGGTGGCACTGAAGCTTTCTTT
few	TRBV9	TRBJ1-6	.	CASSPNRGNNSPLHF	TGTGCCAGCAGCCCAAATCGGGGTAATAATTCACCCCTCCACTTT
few	TRBV5-1	TRBJ1-1	.	CASKSSQGNTEAFF	TGCGCCAGCAAGTCGTCCCAGGGGAACACTGAAGCTTTCTTT
.	TRBV10-3	TRBJ2-7	TRBD2	CAIKRTSGASSYNEQYF	TGTGCCATCAAGCGGACTAGCGGGGCGAGCTCCTACAATGAGCAGTACTTC
few	TRBV6-1	TRBJ2-5	.	CASSEQGLKETQYF	TGTGCCAGCAGTGAACAGGGGCTTAAAGAGACCCAGTACTTC
.	TRBV24-1	TRBJ2-5	.	CATKGYQETQYF	TGTGCCACCAAAGGGTACCAAGAGACCCAGTACTTC
many	TRBV20-1	TRBJ2-7	.	CSARGGEQYF	TGCAGTGCTAGAGGCGGCGAGCAGTACTTC
once	TRBV2	TRBJ1-6	.	CASSFSPRASGNNSPLHF	TGTGCCAGCAGTTTCTCACCGCGCGCTTCAGGGAATAATTCACCCCTCCACTTT
.	TRBV28	TRBJ1-2	.	CASSFGNYGYTF	TGTGCCAGCAGTTTCGGTAACTATGGCTACACCTTC
.	TRBV7-9	TRBJ2-7	.	CAGSHHRDGYYEQYF	TGCGCCGGCAGCCACCACCGGGACGGCTACTACGAGCAGTACTTC
.	TRBV10-2	TRBJ2-7	.	CASSESQGSYEQYF	TGCGCCAGCAGTGAGTCTCAGGGGTCCTACGAGCAGTACTTC
many	TRBV2	TRBJ2-5	TRBD2	CASHITSGQETQYF	TGTGCCAGCCACATCACTAGCGGGCAAGAGACCCAGTACTTC
.	TRBV7-9	TRBJ1-3	.	CASSSGLPSGNIIYF	TGTGCCAGCAGCTCCGGGCTGCCCTCTGGAAACATCATATATTTT
few	TRBV12-3/TRBV12-4	TRBJ1-2	.	CASSAGIGGGYTF	TGTGCCAGCAGTGCGGGGATTGGCGGAGGCTACACCTTC
few	TRBV7-2	TRBJ2-7	.	CASSRTTYEQYF	TGTGCCAGCAGCCGGACGACCTACGAGCAGTACTTC
many	TRBV29-1	TRBJ1-1	.	CSVRLGNTEAFF	TGCAGCGTTCGCTTGGGGAACACTGAAGCTTTCTTT
.	TRBV29-1	TRBJ2-7	TRBD2	CSATRPALAGDNPYEQYF	TGCAGTGCTACCCGCCCGGCACTAGCGGGAGATAATCCATACGAGCAGTACTTC
few	TRBV6-6	TRBJ1-5	.	CASKDGGGLVNQPQHF	TGTGCCAGCAAAGACGGTGGGGGCTTGGTCAATCAGCCCCAGCATTTT
.	TRBV11-2	TRBJ2-7	.	CASSWERAEQYF	TGTGCCAGCAGCTGGGAGCGGGCCGAGCAGTACTTC
.	TRBV2	TRBJ2-7	.	CASSERTVYEQYF	TGTGCCAGCAGTGAAAGGACAGTGTACGAGCAGTACTTC
few	TRBV11-1	TRBJ1-6	TRBD1	CASSSGTAPNSPLHF	TGTGCCAGCAGCTCTGGGACAGCTCCTAATTCACCCCTCCACTTT
few	TRBV20-1	TRBJ2-7	.	CSARDDRSSYEQYF	TGCAGTGCTAGGGACGACAGGAGTTCCTACGAGCAGTACTTC
few	TRBV20-1	TRBJ1-1	TRBD1	CSAKGTVSTEAFF	TGCAGTGCTAAAGGGACAGTCAGCACTGAAGCTTTCTTT
.	TRBV7-8	TRBJ1-2	TRBD1	CASSLLGRQGDWNGYTF	TGTGCCAGCAGCCTCCTAGGGAGACAGGGCGACTGGAATGGCTACACCTTC
.	TRBV6-6	TRBJ1-1	TRBD1	CASSGAWTGAMNTEAFF	TGTGCCAGCAGTGGAGCGTGGACAGGGGCGATGAACACTGAAGCTTTCTTT
many	TRBV29-1	TRBJ1-2	TRBD1	CSVDLGAGGDYGYTF	TGCAGCGTTGACTTAGGGGCAGGGGGGGACTATGGCTACACCTTC
many	TRBV9	TRBJ1-1	.	CASSVVAPSMGEAFF	TGTGCCAGCAGCGTAGTGGCCCCATCGATGGGTGAAGCTTTCTTT
many	TRBV25-1	TRBJ2-2	TRBD1	CASSYGNRGEDTGELFF	TGTGCCAGCAGTTACGGAAACAGGGGGGAGGACACCGGGGAGCTGTTTTTT
few	TRBV4-2	TRBJ2-6	.	CASSQDPSGVTSAANVLTF	TGTGCCAGCAGCCAAGATCCTTCCGGCGTTACTTCCGCGGCCAACGTCCTGACTTTC
few	TRBV20-1	TRBJ2-7	TRBD2	CSASPAGWDEQYF	TGCAGTGCTAGTCCAGCGGGGTGGGACGAGCAGTACTTC
.	TRBV7-2	TRBJ2-7	.	CASSNWGAEQYF	TGTGCCAGCAGTAATTGGGGGGCAGAGCAGTACTTC
.	TRBV2	TRBJ1-1	.	CASSARAMNTEAFF	TGTGCCAGCAGTGCCAGGGCTATGAACACTGAAGCTTTCTTT
few	TRBV9	TRBJ2-2	.	CASSVVGGYIGELFF	TGTGCCAGCAGCGTAGTCGGGGGTTACATCGGGGAGCTGTTTTTT
few	TRBV10-3	TRBJ2-3	.	CAISEGQDPSTDTQYF	TGTGCCATCAGTGAAGGACAAGACCCTAGCACAGATACGCAGTATTTT
.	TRBV7-9	TRBJ2-7	TRBD1	CASSPGQGPPPYEQYF	TGTGCCAGCAGCCCCGGACAGGGACCACCGCCCTACGAGCAGTACTTC
once	TRBV7-6	TRBJ1-1	.	CASRRAGDTEAFF	TGTGCCAGCCGCCGGGCAGGGGACACTGAAGCTTTCTTT
.	TRBV25-1	TRBJ2-7	TRBD1	CASSEARGWYEQYF	TGTGCCAGCAGTGAAGCCAGGGGGTGGTACGAGCAGTACTTC
.	TRBV2	TRBJ2-3	TRBD1	CAGRQGSAPDTQYF	TGTGCTGGAAGACAGGGGTCTGCCCCAGATACGCAGTATTTT
few	TRBV2	TRBJ2-5	.	CASSSQRLIQETQYF	TGTGCCAGCAGTAGCCAGCGGTTGATCCAAGAGACCCAGTACTTC
.	TRBV19	TRBJ1-1	.	CASSTRDGNTEAFF	TGTGCCAGTAGTACTCGGGACGGGAACACTGAAGCTTTCTTT
few	TRBV7-2	TRBJ2-5	.	CASSLGPHTSQYF	TGTGCCAGCAGCTTAGGGCCACACACCTCGCAGTACTTC
.	TRBV11-1	TRBJ1-2	TRBD1	CASSFQGASGYTF	TGTGCCAGCAGCTTTCAGGGGGCTTCTGGCTACACCTTC
few	TRBV20-1	TRBJ2-7	TRBD2	CSARVGSGRAGEQYF	TGCAGTGCTAGAGTAGGGAGCGGGAGAGCTGGCGAGCAGTACTTC
.	TRBV12-3/TRBV12-4	TRBJ2-2	TRBD2	CASSPKETSGRDGGLFF	TGTGCCAGCAGCCCTAAAGAGACTAGCGGGAGAGATGGTGGGCTGTTTTTT
few	TRBV5-1	TRBJ1-6	.	CASSSRDPGSPLHF	TGCGCCAGCAGCTCCCGGGACCCCGGTTCACCCCTCCACTTT
.	TRBV7-9	TRBJ1-1	.	CASSSPGDRTEAFF	TGTGCCAGCAGCTCACCAGGGGATCGCACTGAAGCTTTCTTT
.	TRBV15	TRBJ1-2	TRBD1	CATSRTGGDGYTF	TGTGCCACCAGCAGGACAGGGGGCGATGGCTACACCTTC
few	TRBV7-2	TRBJ1-1	.	CASSFRVYTEAFF	TGTGCCAGCAGCTTCAGGGTGTACACTGAAGCTTTCTTT
many	TRBV15	TRBJ2-7	.	CATSRDRYEQYF	TGTGCCACCAGCAGAGACCGTTACGAGCAGTACTTC
many	TRBV10-2	TRBJ1-5	.	CASSAGRYSNQPQHF	TGCGCCAGCAGTGCCGGAAGATATAGCAATCAGCCCCAGCATTTT
many	TRBV15	TRBJ2-5	.	CATMIGTLETQYF	TGTGCCACCATGATCGGGACGTTGGAGACCCAGTACTTC